The 21 T cell receptor beta chains reported below all come from one sample, sequenced in a study of control samples from healthy donors and cancer patients (dated by TCRdb to 2019 to 2021). Preparation of the library involved the immunoSEQ multiplex PCR assay. The clones in this table, taken by TCRdb from immuneACCESS, are in-frame only. Not every clone is retained; where verified, under half of the shortfall comes from an unresolved V gene, and the cause of the rest is unknown. This sample holds approximately 170,000 clones; around 90% were observed only once. The ten largest clones capture 0.68% of the sample. Sequencing was performed on blood. These TCRs come from a woman aged 25 to 39 in good health.

A word on this clone: A read error may produce the germline difference seen at one junction end. Additional DNA sequences in this sample encode the identical CDR3. The chain employs TRBV7-9 and TRBJ2-7; D is perhaps TRBD1 or TRBD2 (5 bases each). Looked up from germline, CDR1 is SEHNR and CDR2 is FQNEAQ (reference sequence). The CDR3 has 13 residues. The CDR3 sequence: CASSIWGNYEQYF. The DNA of the CDR3 is TGCGCCAGCAGCATCTGGGGGAACTACGAGCAGTACTTC. The full variable domain, with the rest looked up from reference TRBV7-9 and TRBJ2-7, is DTGVSQNPRHKITKRGQNVTFRCDPISEHNRLYWYRQTLGQGPEFLTYFQNEAQLEKSRLLSDRFSAERPKGSFSTLEIQRTEQGDSAMYLCASSIWGNYEQYFGPGTRLTVT.

The chain recombines TRBV21-1 with TRBJ2-5; the DNA was not used to check the table's D call, TRBD2. TRBV21-1 is a recognized pseudogene. The CDR3 has 16 amino acids. As DNA, the CDR3 is TGTGCCAGCAGCAAAGGTAAGGGGAGGGCCGTTAAGACCCAGTACTTC. Encoded protein: CASSKGKGRAVKTQYF.

The V call is TRBV7-9, the J call TRBJ2-1; D possibly corresponds to TRBD2 (5 bases). Trimming cost V 4 bases and J 0 bases, with 13 bases left between them. The CDR3 is 16 residues long. CDR1 and CDR2 from the germline V gene are SEHNR and FQNEAQ (reference sequence). The DNA of the CDR3 is TGTGCCAGCAGCTCCTTCGGTGGAGGCTCCTACAATGAGCAGTTCTTC. Translation gives CASSSFGGGSYNEQFF.

The gene calls are TRBV9 and TRBJ2-5; unclear D gene. CDR3 length equals 14 residues. The germline gives CDR1 SGDLS, CDR2 YYNGEE. Trimming shortened V by 0 bases and J by 5 bases, and 11 bases separated the two germline ends. The CDR3 loop is CASSVGSGRETQYF. The CDR3 bases are TGTGCCAGCAGCGTAGGTTCTGGGCGGGAGACCCAGTACTTC.

The chain links TRBV29-1 to TRBJ2-7; maybe TRBD1 (6 bases). Germline V lookup: CDR1 SQVTM, CDR2 ANQGSEA. Trimming removed 4 bases at V and 3 bases at J, with 13 bases between. CDR3 length: 13 amino acids. This CDR3 is CSVAGTLLYEQYF. The CDR3 DNA is TGCAGCGTTGCGGGGACACTTCTCTACGAGCAGTACTTC.

The chain is built from TRBV19 and TRBJ1-1; D call uncertain. V was shortened by 0 bases and J by 1 base, with 15 bases between the two germline ends. Germline CDR1 reads LNHDA; CDR2 reads SQIVND (reference sequence). The CDR3 length is 17 residues. CDR3 sequence: CASSIDRTGSGNTEAFF. CDR3 bases: TGTGCCAGTAGTATAGATCGAACGGGGTCAGGGAACACTGAAGCTTTCTTT.

The V and J genes are TRBV3-1 (or the pseudogene TRBV3-2) and TRBJ2-2; D ambiguous. Germline loops: CDR1 LGHDT, CDR2 YNNKEL (reference sequence). V lost 4 bases and J 7 bases, leaving 10 bases between the germline ends. This CDR3 region has 13 residues. CDR3: CASSLAAFGELFF. CDR3 nucleotides: TGTGCCAGCAGCCTCGCCGCGTTCGGGGAGCTGTTTTTT.

The chain has TRBV19 and TRBJ1-4; tentative D call: TRBD1 (5 bases). Germline loops: CDR1 LNHDA, CDR2 SQIVND (reference sequence). The CDR3 covers 16 residues. V gave up 4 bases and J gave up 6 bases, with 18 bases separating them. The CDR3 DNA follows: TGTGCCAGTAGTACCTACTTGGGCCTAGGGGATGAAAAACTGTTTTTT. As protein: CASSTYLGLGDEKLFF.

J is TRBJ2-1 and V is TRBV10-2; the D gene is possibly TRBD1 (5 bases). Trimming stripped 2 bases from V and 10 bases from J, with 9 bases between. The length of the CDR3 is 12 residues. Per germline, CDR1 WSHSY and CDR2 SAAADI. CDR3 sequence: CASSEGQGEQFF. Written as DNA, the CDR3 is TGCGCCAGCAGTGAGGGTCAGGGAGAGCAGTTCTTC.

The chain is built from TRBV7-3 and TRBJ2-7; TRBD1 agrees at 8 bases. Germline V lookup: CDR1 SGHTA, CDR2 FQGTGA. J was trimmed by 5 bases and V by 5 bases; bases with no gene match: 5. This CDR3 comprises 13 residues. DNA of the CDR3: TGTGCCAGCAGCCACGACAGGGGCAACGAGCAGTACTTC. This translates into CASSHDRGNEQYF.

The chain links TRBV12-3 or TRBV12-4 to TRBJ1-2; D is undetermined. V was shortened by 0 bases and J by 7 bases, with 6 bases between the two germline ends. The CDR3 is 12 residues long. CDR3 loop: CASSLARAGYTF. Written as DNA, the CDR3 is TGTGCCAGCAGTTTAGCGCGGGCTGGCTACACCTTC.

CDR3 protein: CASSLYAAHWTDTQYF. The CDR3 nucleotides are TGTGCCAGCAGTTTATACGCAGCCCACTGGACAGATACGCAGTATTTT. The V gene is TRBV27, the J gene TRBJ2-3; D not resolved. V shed 1 base and J shed 3 bases, with 14 bases lying between them. CDR1 is MNHEY, CDR2 SMNVEV, per germline (reference sequence). The CDR3 length is 16 residues.

The chain couples TRBV6-2 or TRBV6-3 to TRBJ1-2; D gene ambiguous. Trimming took 1 base from V and 4 from J, leaving 1 base between them. The CDR3 length is 11 residues. CDR1 is MNHEY and CDR2 is SVGEGT in the germline V gene. The CDR3 here is CASSYFYGYTF. CDR3 nucleotides: TGTGCCAGCAGTTACTTCTATGGCTACACCTTC.

This rearrangement joins TRBV28 to TRBJ2-7, with a weak D call TRBD1 (5 bases). CDR1 and CDR2 (germline): MDHEN, SYDVKM. Trimming took off 7 bases at V and 3 bases at J, with 10 bases between the two ends. The CDR3 spans 12 residues. The CDR3 protein is CASTGRVYEQYF. For the CDR3, the DNA is TGTGCCAGCACGGGCAGGGTCTACGAGCAGTACTTC. The full variable domain, in which reference TRBV28 and TRBJ2-7 provide the parts outside the CDR3, is DVKVTQSSRYLVKRTGEKVFLECVQDMDHENMFWYRQDPGLGLRLIYFSYDVKMKEKGDIPEGYSVSREKKERFSLILESASTNQTSMYLCASTGRVYEQYFGPGTRLTVT.

The chain joins TRBV7-9 to TRBJ2-1; D is unclear. Trimming shortened V by 4 bases and J by 8 bases, and 9 bases separated the two germline ends. The CDR3 runs 12 residues. Per germline, CDR1 SEHNR and CDR2 FQNEAQ (reference sequence). The CDR3 sequence is CASSSQLYEQFF. The CDR3 DNA follows: TGTGCCAGCAGCTCCCAGTTGTATGAGCAGTTCTTC.

The gene calls are TRBV4-1 and TRBJ2-7, with TRBD1 as a possible D gene (5 bases). V lost 1 base to trimming and J lost 3 bases, with 13 bases between them. The CDR3 runs to 15 residues. From germline, CDR1 is MGHRA and CDR2 YSYEKL. The CDR3 DNA reads TGCGCCAGCAGCCAAGGCCCCTCAGGGATCTACGAGCAGTACTTC. Amino acid sequence: CASSQGPSGIYEQYF.

The chain is built from TRBV10-2 and TRBJ1-4; no clear D. Trimming stripped 2 bases from V and 7 bases from J, with 20 bases between. Per germline, CDR1 WSHSY and CDR2 SAAADI. The CDR3 consists of 17 residues. The CDR3 loop reads CASSENLVVFQSEKLFF. CDR3 DNA sequence: TGCGCCAGCAGTGAGAACCTCGTGGTGTTCCAGTCTGAAAAACTGTTTTTT.

This clone was counted once. The chain employs TRBV5-5 and TRBJ2-7; no firm D call. In germline, CDR1 is SGHKS, CDR2 YYEKEE (reference sequence). V was shortened by 4 bases and J by 2 bases, with 7 bases between the two germline ends. The CDR3 spans 12 residues. This CDR3 reads CASSPATYEQYF. The CDR3 bases are TGTGCCAGCAGCCCCGCTACCTACGAGCAGTACTTC.

This clone is a singleton in its sample. The chain links TRBV5-1 to TRBJ2-1; D gene ambiguous. The CDR3 is 16 residues long. V lost 2 bases and J lost 9, with 21 bases in between. In germline, CDR1 is SGHRS, CDR2 YFSETQ. The CDR3 bases are TGCGCCAGCAGCTTAAGTGTCTCCCGCCTACAAGGTGAGCAGTTCTTC. It specifies CASSLSVSRLQGEQFF.

In this sample, this clone turned up once. The chain uses TRBV19 and TRBJ1-5, with 9 bases fitting TRBD1. Trimming took 5 bases from V and 1 from J; bases not matched to a gene: 12. CDR3 length equals 18 residues. In germline, CDR1 is LNHDA, CDR2 SQIVND (reference sequence). Here the CDR3 reads CASSFPQDRGYSNQPQHF. Here the CDR3 DNA reads TGTGCCAGTAGTTTCCCGCAAGACAGGGGGTACAGCAATCAGCCCCAGCATTTT.

The V call is TRBV4-1, the J call TRBJ2-5; no definite D call. The CDR3 has 14 amino acids. Germline loops: CDR1 MGHRA, CDR2 YSYEKL. Trimming pared 0 bases from V and 9 bases from J, leaving 14 bases between. CDR3 DNA: TGCGCCAGCAGCCAAGAAGAAGCTGACTGGGCCCAGTACTTC. It encodes CASSQEEADWAQYF.